Given below is one T cell receptor (beta chain) in context. These data come from a study of cytotoxic CD8 clonotypes in ibrutinib-treated CLL. Germline V gene data show CDR1 as SNHLY and CDR2 as FYNNEI. This CDR3 has 14 residues. V was pared by 1 base and J by 5 bases, with 10 bases between. TCRdb keeps only in-frame clones here, not all; method: immunoSEQ multiplex PCR. The sample contains some 140,000 clones, approximately 90% of which appear only once. The sequence came from a human donor with chronic lymphocytic leukemia. Sequencing was performed on PBMCs, taken after 12 months of ibrutinib treatment. The chain has TRBV2 and TRBJ2-3, with a weak D call TRBD2 (6 bases). CDR3 bases: TGTGCCAGCAGTGAAGAGCGGGTGCGAGATACGCAGTATTTT. It translates to CASSEERVRDTQYF.